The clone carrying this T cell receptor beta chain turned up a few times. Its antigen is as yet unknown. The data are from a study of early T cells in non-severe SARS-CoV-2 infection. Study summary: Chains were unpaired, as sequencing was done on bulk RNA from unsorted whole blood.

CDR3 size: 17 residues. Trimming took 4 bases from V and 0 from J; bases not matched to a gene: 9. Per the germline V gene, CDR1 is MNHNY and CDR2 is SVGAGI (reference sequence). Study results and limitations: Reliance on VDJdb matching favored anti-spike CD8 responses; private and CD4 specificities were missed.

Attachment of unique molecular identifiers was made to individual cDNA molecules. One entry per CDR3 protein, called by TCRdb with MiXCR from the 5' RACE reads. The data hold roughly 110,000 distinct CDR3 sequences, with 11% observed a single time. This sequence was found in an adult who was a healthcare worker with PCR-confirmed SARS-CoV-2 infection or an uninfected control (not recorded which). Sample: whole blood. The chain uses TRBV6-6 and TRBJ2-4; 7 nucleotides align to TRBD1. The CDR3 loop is CASSSSPGQIAKNIQYF. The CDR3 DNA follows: TGTGCCAGCAGTTCTTCTCCGGGACAGATAGCCAAAAACATTCAGTACTTC.